A single sample gave rise to the 26 T cell receptor beta chains below, sequenced in a study of blood T cells in healthy people across ages. The authors ran a second PCR of roughly 6 to 12 cycles using a sample-barcoded 5' primer and a J-beta primer mix. One entry per CDR3 protein results from TCRdb running MiXCR on the 5' RACE reads. The table has around 800,000 distinct CDR3 sequences, about 53% seen once; the top ten hold approximately 40%. Sequencing used blood. Receptors originate from a man older than 75 in good health.

This sequence joins TRBV2 and TRBJ2-1; the match to TRBD2 covers 14 bases. V was clipped by 8 bases and J by 5 bases; unmatched bases: 2. The germline CDR1 and CDR2 sequences are SNHLY and FYNNEI. This CDR3 has 14 residues. The CDR3 DNA reads TGTGCCAGCCGGACTAGCGGGGGGAACAATGAGCAGTTCTTC. Amino acid sequence: CASRTSGGNNEQFF.

A few counts support this clonotype. This chain links TRBV7-2 with TRBJ2-7; 14 nucleotides line up with TRBD2. The CDR3 has 16 residues. V shed 3 bases, J shed 6 bases, and the junction held 7 bases outside the gene matches. CDR1 is SGHTA, CDR2 FQGNSA, per germline. The CDR3 DNA reads TGTGCCAGCAGCTTTAGGGGGACTAGCGGGAGTGGCGAGCAGTACTTC. This sequence encodes CASSFRGTSGSGEQYF.

The chain links TRBV12-3 or TRBV12-4 to TRBJ2-7, with D perhaps TRBD2 (7 bases). Trimming took off 5 bases at V and 0 bases at J, with 23 bases between the two ends. There are 18 residues in the CDR3. CDR3: CASSPGGQMAQSSYEQYF. DNA of the CDR3: TGTGCCAGCAGTCCGGGGGGACAAATGGCTCAAAGCTCCTACGAGCAGTACTTC.

The chain couples TRBV6-1 to TRBJ2-3; D remains ambiguous. Trimming removed 4 bases at V and 14 bases at J, with 19 bases between. The V gene's germline CDR1 is MNHNS and CDR2 SASEGT. CDR3 length: 13 residues. CDR3 residues: CASSGAVPRYAYF. CDR3 DNA sequence: TGTGCCAGCAGTGGCGCGGTCCCGCGATACGCGTATTTT.

This chain links TRBV9 with TRBJ1-1; the D gene is possibly TRBD1 (6 bases). The CDR3 is 15 residues long. Between the trimmed V and J ends, which lost 3 bases and 1 base, there was a span of 13 bases. CDR1 SGDLS and CDR2 YYNGEE come from the germline V gene. The CDR3: CASSASGVGNTEAFF. The CDR3 bases are TGTGCCAGCAGCGCTTCAGGGGTCGGGAACACTGAAGCTTTCTTT.

The chain carries TRBV7-6 and TRBJ2-1; D unclear. In germline, CDR1 is SGHVS, CDR2 FNYEAQ. V lost 4 bases and J lost 4, with 8 bases in between. This CDR3 has 13 amino acids. In DNA form, the CDR3 reads TGTGCCAGCAGCTCAGACATTTACAATGAGCAGTTCTTC. Amino acid sequence: CASSSDIYNEQFF.

The chain recombines TRBV7-9 with TRBJ2-4; no clear D. The germline gives CDR1 SEHNR, CDR2 FQNEAQ (reference sequence). The CDR3 runs to 14 residues. V was cut by 1 base and J by 5 bases, with 9 bases left in between. In DNA form, the CDR3 reads TGTGCCAGCAGCTTAGGACACGCCGAAAACATTCAGTACTTC. This encodes CASSLGHAENIQYF.

The gene calls are TRBV4-3 and TRBJ1-1, with a weak D call TRBD1 (6 bases). This CDR3 region has 15 residues. The ends were cut back, 5 bases at V and 3 bases at J, with 16 bases in the middle. Germline V lookup: CDR1 LGHNA, CDR2 YSLEER. The CDR3 DNA reads as TGCGCCAGCAGCGAGGGTTGGGCAGGGGACACTGAAGCTTTCTTT. This encodes CASSEGWAGDTEAFF.

This clonotype appeared a few times. The chain couples TRBV5-1 to TRBJ2-1; TRBD2 matches 8 bases. Per germline, CDR1 SGHRS and CDR2 YFSETQ. The length of the CDR3 is 17 residues. Unmatched junction bases numbered 10, after V lost 3 bases and J lost 2 bases. In DNA form, the CDR3 reads TGCGCCAGCAGCTGGGGTACTAAAGCGGGAGCCTACAATGAGCAGTTCTTC. Amino acids: CASSWGTKAGAYNEQFF.

The sample holds a few counts of this clonotype. The CDR3 sequence is CASSLVLGGEQFF. The CDR3 nucleotides are TGCGCCAGCAGCTTGGTCCTGGGTGGGGAGCAGTTCTTC. J is TRBJ2-1 and V is TRBV5-1, with no clear D. This CDR3 contains 13 residues. In germline, CDR1 is SGHRS, CDR2 YFSETQ. Trimming cost V 0 bases and J 10 bases, with 11 bases left between them.

Concerning this clonotype: One base away lies a much larger clone, so this may be a sequencing read error. In DNA form, the CDR3 reads TGTGCCGGCAGCTTAGGCCCAGAGGCCAACGTCCTGACTTTC. Translated, it gives CAGSLGPEANVLTF. V gene TRBV7-2 combines with J gene TRBJ2-6; D gene ambiguous. The CDR3 sequence is 14 residues long. The V gene's germline CDR1 is SGHTA and CDR2 FQGNSA.

This rearrangement joins TRBV25-1 to TRBJ1-6, with TRBD1 as a possible D gene (5 bases). This CDR3 is built from 13 residues. Trimming pared 3 bases from V and 9 bases from J, leaving 9 bases between. CDR1 is MGHDK, CDR2 SYGVNS, per germline. In DNA form, the CDR3 reads TGTGCCAGCAGTGATTTTCAGGGTTCACCCCTCCACTTT. Residues: CASSDFQGSPLHF.

The V and J genes are TRBV10-3 and TRBJ2-5; D gene uncertain. The V gene's germline CDR1 is ENHRY and CDR2 SYGVKD. Trimming removed 3 bases from V and 7 bases from J, with 9 bases in between. The CDR3 consists of 12 residues. The CDR3 loop reads CAISDGSGTQYF. The CDR3 nucleotides read TGTGCCATCAGTGACGGAAGTGGGACCCAGTACTTC.

This clonotype was observed a single time. V and J are TRBV6-2 or TRBV6-3 and TRBJ2-5; 11 bases align to TRBD2. The J call may be incorrect, as the DNA end agrees better with TRBJ2-7. The CDR3 is made up of 15 amino acids. CDR1 and CDR2 (germline): MNHEY, SVGEGT. CDR3 loop: CASSPLSGRGAEQYF. The CDR3 nucleotides are TGTGCCAGCAGCCCCCTTAGCGGGAGGGGCGCCGAGCAGTACTTC.

This sequence joins TRBV7-9 and TRBJ2-7; 8 nucleotides agree with TRBD1. Germline V gives CDR1 SEHNR, CDR2 FQNEAQ (reference sequence). The ends lost 5 bases at V and 4 bases at J; junction bases unmatched: 16. CDR3 length: 17 residues. The CDR3 sequence is CASSGGQGASGIYEQYF. The CDR3 DNA reads TGTGCCAGCAGCGGGGGGCAGGGGGCCTCTGGGATTTACGAGCAGTACTTC.

This chain links TRBV18 with TRBJ1-2; 8 bases are shared with TRBD1. V lost 2 bases and J lost 8; bases outside the gene matches: 10. Germline V gives CDR1 KGHSH, CDR2 LQKENI. The CDR3 length is 15 residues. In DNA form, the CDR3 reads TGTGCCAGCTCACCAACCTCGACAGGGGACGCCGGCTACACCTTC. Amino acids: CASSPTSTGDAGYTF.

Only a few counts were recorded for this clonotype. This sequence joins TRBV29-1 and TRBJ2-3; D perhaps matches TRBD1 (6 bases). The CDR3 length is 14 residues. Germline-derived CDR1 and CDR2 are SQVTM and ANQGSEA. V shed 4 bases and J shed 14 bases, with 25 bases lying between them. CDR3 in amino acids: CSVVETGPLAYAYF. In DNA form, the CDR3 reads TGCAGCGTTGTGGAGACAGGTCCCCTGGCATACGCGTATTTT.

The chain links TRBV7-9 to TRBJ2-7; TRBD1 agrees at 7 bases. With V trimmed by 5 bases and J by 7 bases, 11 bases remained unmatched. From germline, CDR1 is SEHNR and CDR2 FQNEAQ (reference sequence). This CDR3 has 14 residues. The CDR3 loop is CASSLGTVNGEQYF. The CDR3 region has the DNA TGTGCCAGCAGCCTCGGGACAGTCAACGGTGAGCAGTACTTC.

The V gene is TRBV18, the J gene TRBJ1-2; D call uncertain. Germline loops: CDR1 KGHSH, CDR2 LQKENI. V was pared by 5 bases and J by 4 bases, with 14 bases between. This CDR3 spans 14 amino acids. The CDR3 reads CASSVSGPSYGYTF. DNA for the CDR3: TGTGCCAGCTCAGTCTCCGGGCCTTCCTATGGCTACACCTTC.

This clonotype was picked up many times. The chain has TRBV20-1 and TRBJ2-4, with D tentatively TRBD2 (6 bases). V gave up 2 bases and J gave up 6 bases, with 23 bases separating them. In germline, CDR1 is DFQATT, CDR2 SNEGSKA (reference sequence). This CDR3 comprises 17 residues. The CDR3 here is CSARIPSGPDGGNIQYF. The DNA for the CDR3 is TGCAGTGCTAGAATTCCGTCGGGTCCTGACGGGGGAAACATTCAGTACTTC.

This clonotype was observed a handful of times. This chain connects TRBV30 to TRBJ1-2; TRBD1 matches at 7 bases. This CDR3 spans 16 amino acids. Unmatched junction bases numbered 7, after V lost 0 bases and J lost 0 bases. The germline CDR1 and CDR2 sequences are GTSNPN and SVGIG (reference sequence). The CDR3 DNA follows: TGTGCCTGGAGTGTAACAGGGGCGATACCTAACTATGGCTACACCTTC. As protein: CAWSVTGAIPNYGYTF.

Details on this clonotype: Germline and junction disagree at one end, which may indicate a read error. The V and J genes are TRBV6-1 and TRBJ2-4; TRBD2 matches at 7 bases. This CDR3 comprises 12 residues. The germline V gene encodes CDR1 MNHNS and CDR2 SASEGT. CDR3 sequence (DNA): TGCGCCAGCAGTGTGGGACTAAGTAATCAGTACTTC. It specifies CASSVGLSNQYF.

In its sample, this clonotype was seen a few times. This chain connects TRBV6-2 or TRBV6-3 to TRBJ1-2; D gene ambiguous. V was pared by 6 bases and J by 4 bases, with 12 bases between. Germline assignment: CDR1 MNHEY and CDR2 SVGEGT. This CDR3 region has 13 residues. The CDR3 is CASSQPRSYGYTF. In DNA form, the CDR3 reads TGTGCCAGCAGCCAGCCCAGATCCTATGGCTACACCTTC.

The chain employs TRBV7-3 and TRBJ1-1, with D perhaps TRBD1 (6 bases). Germline loops: CDR1 SGHTA, CDR2 FQGTGA. The CDR3 covers 14 residues. Trimming took off 5 bases at V and 4 bases at J, with 14 bases between the two ends. Here the CDR3 DNA reads TGTGCCAGCAGCGTAGGGGGAGTGAGCACTGAAGCTTTCTTT. It codes for CASSVGGVSTEAFF.

This sequence joins TRBV20-1 and TRBJ1-4; possible D gene TRBD1, 5 bases. This CDR3 contains 12 residues. CDR1 and CDR2 (germline): DFQATT, SNEGSKA (reference sequence). V lost 5 bases and J 7 bases, leaving 11 bases between the germline ends. DNA for the CDR3: TGCAGTGCTTGGGGGGATGGTGAAAAACTGTTTTTT. Its translation: CSAWGDGEKLFF.

The table lists this clonotype with a few counts. This CDR3 reads CSVGGGLPEAFF. In nucleotides, the CDR3 is TGCAGCGTTGGAGGGGGACTACCCGAGGCTTTCTTT. The chain joins TRBV29-1 to TRBJ1-1; a weak D match, TRBD1 (6 bases). This CDR3 has 12 amino acids. Between the trimmed V and J ends, which lost 4 bases and 11 bases, there was a span of 17 bases. Germline CDR1 SQVTM, CDR2 ANQGSEA. The full variable domain, rest sourced from reference TRBV29-1 and TRBJ1-1, is SAVISQKPSRDICQRGTSLTIQCQVDSQVTMMFWYRQQPGQSLTLIATANQGSEATYESGFVIDKFPISRPNLTFSTLTVSNMSPEDSSIYLCSVGGGLPEAFFGQGTRLTVV.